The 12 T cell receptor beta chains below all came from one sample that was sequenced in a study of T cell responses to AZD1222 COVID-19 vaccine (dated by TCRdb to about 2021). The time point label corresponds to: baseline before first vaccination. The library relied on the immunoSEQ multiplex PCR assay. Entries here come from immuneACCESS through TCRdb and include only in-frame sequences with V and J called. Some clones fail to appear in such tables; in the studies checked, an unresolved V gene covers under half of the shortfall, and the cause of the remainder is unknown. In this sample the table shows 95,000 to 110,000 clones, over 70% of which occur a single time. The top ten constitute over 6.5% of the sample. The specimen was peripheral blood, collected on day 0 of AZD1222 vaccination. These receptor sequences come from an adult in good health.

The V call is TRBV19, the J call TRBJ2-1; 15 positions agree with TRBD2. V shed 5 bases and J 2 bases; nucleotides not matched to a gene: 13. CDR3 size: 20 residues. Germline CDR1 is LNHDA and CDR2 is SQIVND (reference sequence). CDR3 sequence (DNA): TGTGCCAGTAGTTACTACCGGACTAGCGGGAGGGTGGGGCCCTACAATGAGCAGTTCTTC. Its translation is CASSYYRTSGRVGPYNEQFF.

V and J are TRBV6-1 and TRBJ2-1; 10 nucleotides match TRBD1. V lost 2 bases to trimming and J lost 8 bases; unmatched junction nucleotides: 9. Germline assignment: CDR1 MNHNS and CDR2 SASEGT. CDR3 length: 16 residues. As DNA, the CDR3 is TGTGCCAGCAGTGAACGCGGGACAGGGGTACCAGATGAGCAGTTCTTC. As protein: CASSERGTGVPDEQFF.

CDR3 residues: CASSSTGNDEKLFF. In nucleotides, the CDR3 is TGTGCCAGCAGTTCGACAGGGAATGACGAAAAACTGTTTTTT. The chain has TRBV6-5 and TRBJ1-4, with 7 bases aligning to TRBD1. The CDR3 has 14 amino acids. After removal of 4 bases from V and 8 bases from J, the junction contained 7 bases not matched to a gene. Germline lookup yields CDR1 MNHEY and CDR2 SVGAGI.

The gene calls are TRBV2 and TRBJ1-1; TRBD1 aligns across 7 bases. Germline CDR1 is SNHLY and CDR2 is FYNNEI. This CDR3 region has 14 residues. V gave up 4 bases and J gave up 1 base; unmatched junction bases: 3. The CDR3 sequence: CASSAGTANTEAFF. The CDR3 region has the DNA TGTGCCAGCAGTGCCGGGACAGCGAACACTGAAGCTTTCTTT. The full variable domain, with the rest looked up from reference TRBV2 and TRBJ1-1, is EPEVTQTPSHQVTQMGQEVILRCVPISNHLYFYWYRQILGQKVEFLVSFYNNEISEKSEIFDDQFSVERPDGSNFTLKIRSTKLEDSAMYFCASSAGTANTEAFFGQGTRLTVV.

The CDR3 DNA reads as TGTGCCAGTAGCGGACAGTTGAACACTGAAGCTTTCTTT. The encoded protein is CASSGQLNTEAFF. V usage is TRBV19 and J usage is TRBJ1-1; possibly TRBD1 for D (6 bases). The V and J ends lost 6 bases and 0 bases respectively, with 8 bases between them. Germline V gene sequence: CDR1 LNHDA, CDR2 SQIVND (reference sequence). The CDR3 runs 13 residues. Full variable domain (outside the CDR3, taken from reference TRBV19 and TRBJ1-1): DGGITQSPKYLFRKEGQNVTLSCEQNLNHDAMYWYRQDPGQGLRLIYYSQIVNDFQKGDIAEGYSVSREKKESFPLTVTSAQKNPTAFYLCASSGQLNTEAFFGQGTRLTVV.

The chain recombines TRBV5-4 with TRBJ2-7; tentative D call: TRBD1 (5 bases). This CDR3 is built from 14 residues. The germline CDR1 and CDR2 sequences are SGHNT and YYREEE (reference sequence). V was cut by 1 base and J by 3 bases, with 11 bases left in between. CDR3 bases: TGTGCCAGCAGCTTGCAGGGTGGACACTACGAGCAGTACTTC. It yields the protein CASSLQGGHYEQYF.

The chain joins TRBV6-4 to TRBJ2-5, with 13 positions matching TRBD2. Per the germline V gene, CDR1 is MRHNA and CDR2 is SNTAGT. The length of the CDR3 is 15 residues. The J segment lost 4 bases and the V segment lost 5 bases, leaving 4 bases of the junction unmatched. DNA for the CDR3: TGTGCCAGCAGTAGGACTAGCGGGAGCCCAGAGACCCAGTACTTC. This sequence encodes CASSRTSGSPETQYF.

V gene TRBV6-2 or TRBV6-3 combines with J gene TRBJ2-7; D might be TRBD2 (6 bases). The CDR3 loop spans 14 amino acids. Trimming took 2 bases from V and 6 from J, leaving 14 bases between them. Germline CDR1 is MNHEY and CDR2 is SVGEGT. In DNA form, the CDR3 reads TGTGCCAGCAGTTACGGGGCGGGGAGCGCCGAGCAGTACTTC. This codes for CASSYGAGSAEQYF.

The chain has TRBV25-1 and TRBJ2-2, with a tentative D call TRBD1 (6 bases). The CDR3 has 16 residues. CDR1 and CDR2 (germline): MGHDK, SYGVNS. V lost 3 bases to trimming and J lost 2 bases, with 13 bases between them. As DNA, the CDR3 is TGTGCCAGCAGTGACCCCAGGACAGATAACACCGGGGAGCTGTTTTTT. Protein product: CASSDPRTDNTGELFF.

The sample holds many counts of this clone. This chain joins TRBV25-1 and TRBJ2-6; D is possibly TRBD2 (6 bases). This CDR3 is 17 amino acids long. CDR1 MGHDK and CDR2 SYGVNS come from the germline V gene. The germline V and J ends were trimmed by 3 bases and 2 bases, with 14 bases remaining between them. The CDR3 region is CASSDELEGAGANVLTF. The CDR3 nucleotides read TGTGCCAGCAGTGATGAGCTGGAGGGAGCTGGGGCCAACGTCCTGACTTTC.

The rearrangement links TRBV7-2 to TRBJ1-2; tentatively, D is TRBD1 (6 bases). Germline V CDR1 and CDR2: SGHTA, FQGNSA. With 1 base removed from V and 2 bases from J, the gap between germline ends came to 20 bases. The CDR3 spans 18 residues. The CDR3 reads CASSLGSGTTIPNYGYTF. CDR3 nucleotides: TGTGCCAGCAGCTTAGGCTCCGGGACAACCATCCCGAACTATGGCTACACCTTC.

J is TRBJ1-1 and V is TRBV15; 9 nucleotides agree with TRBD1. Germline trimming cut 2 bases from V and 5 bases from J; bases unmatched to any gene: 6. This CDR3 has 15 amino acids. CDR1 is LNHNV and CDR2 is YYDKDF in the germline V gene (reference sequence). CDR3 region: CATSRYGQGRTEAFF. In DNA form, the CDR3 reads TGTGCCACCAGCAGATATGGACAGGGGCGAACTGAAGCTTTCTTT.